The next 2 T cell receptor beta chains were all read from a single sample in a study of CD8 T cells in Susac syndrome. When the RNA was reverse transcribed, random hexamers were used with an input of roughly 0.45 to 1 ug. TCRdb processed the immunoSEQ multiplex PCR reads anew with MiXCR; each CDR3 protein has one entry. Of approximately 170,000 distinct CDR3 sequences in the sample, 85% to 95% were seen once. The specimen sequenced was CD4+ T cells from PBMCs. The source of these receptors is a human donor in good health.

V usage is TRBV19 and J usage is TRBJ1-1; no clear D gene. Germline values: CDR1 LNHDA, CDR2 SQIVND (reference sequence). The CDR3 sequence is 14 residues long. V was pared by 7 bases and J by 0 bases, with 12 bases between. The CDR3 DNA sequence: TGTGCCAGTACCCGTGGAGTCATGAACACTGAAGCTTTCTTT. It encodes CASTRGVMNTEAFF. The full variable domain, in which reference TRBV19 and TRBJ1-1 provide the parts outside the CDR3, is DGGITQSPKYLFRKEGQNVTLSCEQNLNHDAMYWYRQDPGQGLRLIYYSQIVNDFQKGDIAEGYSVSREKKESFPLTVTSAQKNPTAFYLCASTRGVMNTEAFFGQGTRLTVV.

This chain connects TRBV9 to TRBJ2-5, with 8 nucleotides matching TRBD2. Germline assignment: CDR1 SGDLS and CDR2 YYNGEE. V shed 1 base, J shed 5 bases, and the junction held 10 bases outside the gene matches. The CDR3 has 16 amino acids. CDR3 protein: CASSVNPGGAGETQYF. CDR3 DNA sequence: TGTGCCAGCAGCGTAAATCCGGGGGGGGCTGGGGAGACCCAGTACTTC.